This is a list of T cell receptor beta chains from one sample in a study of blood T cell repertoires in COVID-19. Assay used: immunoSEQ multiplex PCR; TCRdb lists only in-frame clones, some missing. The sample lists more than 60,000 clones, about 88% occurring once. The source material was peripheral blood. Every receptor here comes from a woman aged 60-75 years with COVID-19, enrolled during active disease. CDR3s include the opening cysteine and the closing phenylalanine or tryptophan. Some rows have no size entry. The others give once, few or many, or a class for an expanded clone.

CDR3,V,size
CASSIIGGDSPLHF,TRBV27,.
CASSESSGSLSNEQFF,TRBV7-2,.
CASREGQSNEKLFF,TRBV2,.
CSVDRGRANEQFF,TRBV29-1,.
CASSLFAGNEQFF,TRBV5-4,once
CASSPNGTYYGYTF,TRBV23-1,.
CASSPGGFSSYNEQFF,TRBV4-3,.
CASSIGDRLFGYTF,TRBV19,.
CASSPGSVFYGYTF,TRBV7-8,.
CASSLEFRGIGSYNEQFF,TRBV11-2,.
CASRLVGTGELFF,TRBV7-8,.
CASSTGQGYGYTF,TRBV7-2,.
CASRQLAGSNEQFF,TRBV16,once
CASSSPGLAGVVGYEQYF,TRBV13,.
CSVDTGYTEAFF,TRBV29-1,.
CASSSTSGGGETQYF,TRBV7-6,.
CASSFSGTGGLETQYF,TRBV11-3,.
CASSLQAGGYNEQFF,TRBV7-6,.
CASRYLTGALLGETQYF,TRBV7-8,.
CAISESVNAGYEQYF,TRBV10-3,.
CASSQDRGGVPPLINEQFF,TRBV3-1/TRBV3-2,.
CASSLGQAAQETQYF,TRBV5-4,.
CASSLGTGGNTIYF,TRBV5-6,.
CASSQGGGALNTGELFF,TRBV4-1,.
CASSSVWSSPPYEQYF,TRBV27,.
CASSEGQANYNSPLHF,TRBV7-9,.
CASSLPTGRGTQYF,TRBV28,.
CASSGGGHLYEQYF,TRBV5-4,.
CASSEFRQGETQYF,TRBV6-1,.
CANSKGGRASYEQYF,TRBV21-1,.
CASTPASGASQFF,TRBV19,.
CASSLDAGTVLSTDTQYF,TRBV11-2,.
CASSLAGLARETQYF,TRBV7-9,once
CAWSVLAGDQPQHF,TRBV30,.
CAWSSDSNSPLHF,TRBV30,.
CATSDLEGAKPGELFF,TRBV24-1,once
CASRQFVLTGELFF,TRBV2,.
CASSPGTSGGETQYF,TRBV18,.
CASSMPTSGGIDTQYF,TRBV19,.
CASSPDRLSSGANVLTF,TRBV7-2,once
CASSLQGAYNEQFF,TRBV7-6,.
CASSLGLAGNYEQYF,TRBV5-4,few
CASSIDPLAAYNEQFF,TRBV19,.
CASSLEFLLAAQYF,TRBV7-2,few
CASSLRGQSYEQYF,TRBV5-1,once
CASSPARTSGDTSTDTQYF,TRBV5-1,.
CASSQDGVGSNTEAFF,TRBV3-1/TRBV3-2,once
CASSLKRDSFSNQPQHF,TRBV6-2/TRBV6-3,.
CASINFRGVNTEAFF,TRBV19,.
CASSLLDSRSYNEQFF,TRBV7-9,.
CASSSYRDRERKGNQPQHF,TRBV19,.
CASSQDWSGVGQPQHF,TRBV4-1,.
CASSQDPSTGELFF,TRBV4-1,once
CASSLAQGFGELFF,TRBV7-9,.
CASSLSTGGGYEKLFF,TRBV19,.
CASSHPGLAGLSSYEQYF,TRBV13,.
CASSETGADYNEQFF,TRBV2,once
CSVVGPRQGTRVEYF,TRBV29-1,.
CASSQATLAGANVLTF,TRBV4-3,.
CAIDRDRGGGYTF,TRBV10-3,.